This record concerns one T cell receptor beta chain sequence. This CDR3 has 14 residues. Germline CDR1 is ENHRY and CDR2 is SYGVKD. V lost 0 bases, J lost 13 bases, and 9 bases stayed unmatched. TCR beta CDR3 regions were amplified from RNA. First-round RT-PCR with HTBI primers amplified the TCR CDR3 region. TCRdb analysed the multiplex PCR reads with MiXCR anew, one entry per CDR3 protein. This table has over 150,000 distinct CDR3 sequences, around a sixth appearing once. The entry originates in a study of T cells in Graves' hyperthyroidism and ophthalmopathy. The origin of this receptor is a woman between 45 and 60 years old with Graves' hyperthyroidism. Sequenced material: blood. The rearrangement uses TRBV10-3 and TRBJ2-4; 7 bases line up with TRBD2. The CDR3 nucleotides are TGTGCCATCAGTGAGTCGGCGGCTAGCGGAAAACAGTACTTC. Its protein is CAISESAASGKQYF.